The 2 T cell receptor beta chains given below trace back to one sample, sequenced in a study of CD8 T cell repertoires and HIV-1 epitope variants. No antigen has been assigned to these receptors. Some clones are missing from TCRdb's copy, which holds only in-frame ones; the method was immunoSEQ multiplex PCR. The sample holds roughly 4,000 clones, 60% to 75% seen once. Sequencing was done on a sample of cultured CD8+ T cells derived from PBMCs. Receptor source: a male donor with HIV.

This clone has just a few counts. The genes are TRBV7-2 and TRBJ2-5; D might be TRBD1 (8 bases). This CDR3 has 14 residues. Trimming left V 5 bases short and J 3 bases short, with 13 bases between. The germline CDR1 and CDR2 sequences are SGHTA and FQGNSA. The CDR3 DNA is TGTGCCAGCAGCGTAACAGGGGGGGAAGAGACCCAGTACTTC. This encodes CASSVTGGEETQYF.

Here the CDR3 reads CASSQGTGTVYEQYF. The CDR3 DNA is TGCGCCAGCAGCCAAGGCACCGGGACAGTCTACGAGCAGTACTTC. This chain uses TRBV4-1 with TRBJ2-7, with 7 positions matching TRBD1. The CDR3 totals 15 residues. With 1 base clipped from V and 3 bases from J, the junction kept 6 bases outside the gene matches. From germline, CDR1 is MGHRA and CDR2 YSYEKL.